Below are 29 T cell receptor beta chains sequenced from a single sample in a study of blood T cell repertoires in COVID-19. Libraries were prepared by immunoSEQ multiplex PCR; TCRdb keeps only in-frame clonotypes and omits some of them. This table has 85,000 to 130,000 clones, 70% to 90% appearing once. The sequenced sample was PBMCs or T cells enriched from blood (not recorded which). The source is a woman in her forties or fifties who had recovered from COVID-19.

The chain couples TRBV5-6 to TRBJ2-5; D is unclear. The CDR3 length is 14 residues. CDR1 and CDR2 from the germline V gene are SGHDT and YYEEEE. The V gene lost 1 base and the J gene lost 4 bases, with 11 bases spanning the gap. This CDR3 reads CASSLSLIAETQYF. The CDR3 nucleotides are TGTGCCAGCAGCTTGAGTCTAATTGCAGAGACCCAGTACTTC. Full variable domain (rest looked up from reference TRBV5-6 and TRBJ2-5): DAGVTQSPTHLIKTRGQQVTLRCSPKSGHDTVSWYQQALGQGPQFIFQYYEEEERQRGNFPDRFSGHQFPNYSSELNVNALLLGDSALYLCASSLSLIAETQYFGPGTRLLVL.

The chain is built from TRBV5-5 and TRBJ2-1; D gene ambiguous. CDR3 size: 16 residues. The V gene's germline CDR1 is SGHKS and CDR2 YYEKEE (reference sequence). V was shortened by 7 bases and J by 5 bases, with 22 bases between the two germline ends. The DNA of the CDR3 is TGTGCCAGCGGCAGATCGGCCCGCCTCGACAACAATGAGCAGTTCTTC. It is translated as CASGRSARLDNNEQFF.

The rearrangement uses TRBV5-1 and TRBJ2-2; D perhaps matches TRBD2 (6 bases). The CDR3 runs 14 residues. CDR1 is SGHRS and CDR2 is YFSETQ in the germline V gene. The V and J ends lost 7 bases and 6 bases respectively, with 16 bases between them. CDR3 DNA: TGCGCCAGCGCGGGGACTGGAGTTTCCGGGGAGCTGTTTTTT. It codes for CASAGTGVSGELFF.

The chain recombines TRBV24-1 with TRBJ2-1; D is possibly TRBD2 (6 bases). Trimming removed 5 bases at V and 6 bases at J, with 13 bases between. The CDR3 loop spans 14 amino acids. CDR1 KGHDR and CDR2 SFDVKD come from the germline V gene. CDR3 residues: CATSAPTSSNEQFF. CDR3 sequence (DNA): TGTGCCACCAGTGCCCCGACTAGTTCCAATGAGCAGTTCTTC.

This clone has a handful of counts. V and J are TRBV5-6 and TRBJ1-3; tentatively, D is TRBD1 (6 bases). CDR3 length equals 15 residues. The ends were cut back, 0 bases at V and 1 base at J, with 8 bases in the middle. The germline V gene has CDR1 SGHDT and CDR2 YYEEEE. This CDR3 reads CASSLGRGSGNTIYF. The CDR3 region has the DNA TGTGCCAGCAGCTTGGGCAGGGGATCTGGAAACACCATATATTTT.

This clone was counted once. The chain is built from TRBV6-6 and TRBJ2-3, with a possible D match to TRBD1 (5 bases). Germline V CDR1 and CDR2: MNHNY, SVGAGI (reference sequence). V lost 5 bases and J lost 5, with 11 bases in between. CDR3 length: 13 residues. CDR3 loop: CASSPRQQDTQYF. The CDR3 DNA is TGTGCCAGCAGTCCCCGACAGCAAGATACGCAGTATTTT.

This chain links TRBV6-5 with TRBJ2-7, with 9 bases lining up with TRBD1. Trimming took 5 bases from V and 3 from J; bases not matched to a gene: 5. The germline V gene encodes CDR1 MNHEY and CDR2 SVGAGI. This CDR3 has 14 amino acids. The CDR3 sequence is CASSNRDRDYEQYF. CDR3 nucleotides: TGTGCCAGCAGTAACCGGGACAGGGACTACGAGCAGTACTTC.

This clone was seen only a few times. The chain joins TRBV27 to TRBJ2-5; no clear D gene. The CDR3 sequence is 13 residues long. Germline CDR1 is MNHEY and CDR2 is SMNVEV (reference sequence). The V gene lost 3 bases and the J gene lost 7 bases, with 12 bases spanning the gap. The CDR3 loop is CASSFDTVGTQYF. The CDR3 bases are TGTGCCAGCAGTTTCGACACGGTGGGGACCCAGTACTTC.

The chain couples TRBV3-1 (or the pseudogene TRBV3-2) to TRBJ1-1, with 10 bases identical to TRBD1. Trimming cost V 4 bases and J 3 bases; bases outside gene matches: 5. This CDR3 is 15 amino acids long. Per the germline V gene, CDR1 is LGHDT and CDR2 is YNNKEL (reference sequence). CDR3 residues: CASSPWDRGYTEAFF. The CDR3, as DNA: TGTGCCAGCAGCCCTTGGGACAGGGGATACACTGAAGCTTTCTTT.

V is TRBV19 and J is TRBJ1-5; D is perhaps TRBD1 (6 bases). The germline gives CDR1 LNHDA, CDR2 SQIVND (reference sequence). CDR3 length equals 15 residues. The ends were cut back, 1 base at V and 3 bases at J, with 10 bases in the middle. CDR3 sequence: CASSIGQGNNQPQHF. The CDR3, as DNA: TGTGCCAGTAGTATAGGGCAGGGGAACAATCAGCCCCAGCATTTT.

The CDR3 bases are TGTGCCTGGAGTAAAGGAGGTCCAGGAAACACCATATATTTT. It codes for CAWSKGGPGNTIYF. The rearrangement joins TRBV30 to TRBJ1-3; D call uncertain. With 2 bases removed from V and 4 bases from J, the gap between germline ends came to 12 bases. The germline V gene has CDR1 GTSNPN and CDR2 SVGIG (reference sequence). CDR3 length: 14 amino acids.

The chain combines TRBV5-4 with TRBJ1-2; 9 nucleotides line up with TRBD1. Unmatched junction bases numbered 6, after V lost 4 bases and J lost 2 bases. The CDR3 covers 15 residues. The V gene's germline CDR1 is SGHNT and CDR2 YYREEE (reference sequence). CDR3 coding DNA: TGTGCCAGCAGCACACCGGGACAGGGAAACTATGGCTACACCTTC. Protein: CASSTPGQGNYGYTF.

The chain joins TRBV7-2 to TRBJ2-1, with D possibly matching TRBD1 (6 bases). Between the trimmed V and J ends, which lost 3 bases and 2 bases, there was a span of 11 bases. Germline CDR1 SGHTA, CDR2 FQGNSA. There are 15 residues in the CDR3. The CDR3 protein is CASSLSTGTYNEQFF. The CDR3 nucleotides are TGTGCCAGCAGCTTGTCGACAGGCACCTACAATGAGCAGTTCTTC.

V usage is TRBV19 and J usage is TRBJ2-7; 9 bases are shared with TRBD2. The germline CDR1 and CDR2 sequences are LNHDA and SQIVND (reference sequence). The CDR3 is made up of 16 amino acids. Losses at the gene ends were 3 bases for V and 7 bases for J; bases not matched to a gene: 13. The CDR3 loop is CASSIRLREGPGEQYF. CDR3 coding DNA: TGTGCCAGTAGTATCCGATTGCGGGAGGGCCCTGGGGAGCAGTACTTC.

The table lists this clone with a few counts. V and J are TRBV10-2 and TRBJ2-7; 8 bases align to TRBD2. J gave up 2 bases and V 3 bases, and 9 bases lay outside the gene matches. The CDR3 covers 16 residues. Germline lookup yields CDR1 WSHSY and CDR2 SAAADI. The CDR3 coding sequence is TGCGCCAGCAGTGATCCCCCTAGCGGGCGAACCTACGAGCAGTACTTC. Amino acids: CASSDPPSGRTYEQYF.

The chain employs TRBV5-1 and TRBJ1-2; possible D gene TRBD1, 5 bases. Germline values: CDR1 SGHRS, CDR2 YFSETQ. Trimming shortened V by 4 bases and J by 4 bases, and 14 bases separated the two germline ends. There are 14 residues in the CDR3. The CDR3 coding sequence is TGCGCCAGCAGCCCCACAGGCCCCTCCTATGGCTACACCTTC. Translation gives CASSPTGPSYGYTF.

CDR3 in amino acids: CASSWAPDLVTGKGANTEAFF. CDR3 coding DNA: TGTGCCAGCAGCTGGGCCCCTGATCTCGTGACGGGAAAGGGGGCGAACACTGAAGCTTTCTTT. The chain combines TRBV3-1 (or the pseudogene TRBV3-2) with TRBJ1-1; TRBD1 matches at 7 bases. Germline V CDR1 and CDR2: LGHDT, YNNKEL (reference sequence). The CDR3 has 21 amino acids. V was pared by 5 bases and J by 1 base, with 25 bases of the junction left unmatched.

The V call is TRBV5-4, the J call TRBJ1-2; possibly TRBD1 for D (6 bases). With 5 bases removed from V and 6 bases from J, the gap between germline ends came to 17 bases. CDR1 and CDR2 from the germline V gene are SGHNT and YYREEE (reference sequence). The CDR3 is 14 amino acids. CDR3 amino acids: CASSPPTGIDGYTF. The CDR3 nucleotides are TGTGCCAGCAGTCCACCTACAGGGATCGATGGCTACACCTTC.

This clone has a handful of counts. The chain uses TRBV5-5 and TRBJ1-1; unclear D gene. V lost 6 bases to trimming and J lost 1 base, with 10 bases between them. Germline values: CDR1 SGHKS, CDR2 YYEKEE (reference sequence). The CDR3 spans 13 residues. Written as DNA, the CDR3 is TGTGCCAGCACCCTGCGGGGGAACACTGAAGCTTTCTTT. It yields the protein CASTLRGNTEAFF.

This chain connects TRBV30 to TRBJ1-1; perhaps TRBD1 as D (5 bases). CDR1 GTSNPN and CDR2 SVGIG come from the germline V gene (reference sequence). V dropped 3 bases and J dropped 3 bases, with 11 bases sitting between them. This CDR3 has 13 amino acids. The CDR3 protein is CAWRGRQYTEAFF. DNA for the CDR3: TGTGCCTGGAGAGGGCGACAGTACACTGAAGCTTTCTTT.

A word on this clone: At the DNA level, this CDR3 is encoded by other sequences in the same sample as well. The chain is built from TRBV28 and TRBJ1-2; the match to TRBD1 covers 9 bases. Trimming took 7 bases from V and 5 from J; bases not matched to a gene: 2. The CDR3 extends over 12 amino acids. The germline CDR1 and CDR2 sequences are MDHEN and SYDVKM. The CDR3 is CASNDRGYGYTF. The DNA of the CDR3 is TGTGCCAGCAACGACAGGGGGTATGGCTACACCTTC.

V and J are TRBV5-4 and TRBJ2-3; 12 bases fit TRBD2. V shed 0 bases and J 1 base; nucleotides not matched to a gene: 3. The length of the CDR3 is 17 residues. The germline V gene has CDR1 SGHNT and CDR2 YYREEE (reference sequence). As DNA, the CDR3 is TGTGCCAGCAGCTTGGGACTAGCGGGGGCCCGCACAGATACGCAGTATTTT. Its protein product is CASSLGLAGARTDTQYF. The full variable domain, its missing parts supplied by reference TRBV5-4 and TRBJ2-3, is ETGVTQSPTHLIKTRGQQVTLRCSSQSGHNTVSWYQQALGQGPQFIFQYYREEENGRGNFPPRFSGLQFPNYSSELNVNALELDDSALYLCASSLGLAGARTDTQYFGPGTRLTVL.

J is TRBJ2-1 and V is TRBV5-1, with D possibly matching TRBD2 (6 bases). This CDR3 is 15 amino acids long. The germline V and J ends were trimmed by 3 bases and 0 bases, with 10 bases remaining between them. CDR1 is SGHRS, CDR2 YFSETQ, per germline. CDR3 sequence reads: CASSWGDYSYNEQFF. The DNA for the CDR3 is TGCGCCAGCAGCTGGGGGGATTACTCCTACAATGAGCAGTTCTTC.

This clone was recorded once. The chain employs TRBV6-4 and TRBJ1-2; the D is unclear. The ends were cut back, 11 bases at V and 3 bases at J, with 19 bases in the middle. This CDR3 contains 14 residues. Germline V gene sequence: CDR1 MRHNA, CDR2 SNTAGT. CDR3 sequence (DNA): TGTGCCTCCAAACGGGGTGTAGGGTACTATGGCTACACCTTC. Amino acids: CASKRGVGYYGYTF.

The chain is built from TRBV21-1 and TRBJ1-2; the listed D gene, TRBD1, was not tested against the DNA. TRBV21-1 is deemed a pseudogene. The CDR3 length is 16 residues. The CDR3 sequence is CASPPVGRVFIYGYTF. The CDR3, as DNA: TGTGCCAGCCCGCCGGTGGGGCGTGTATTTATCTATGGCTACACCTTC.

For this clone: This CDR3 is also generated by other DNA sequences in the sample. V and J are TRBV18 and TRBJ1-2; unclear D gene. This CDR3 spans 12 amino acids. Looked up from germline, CDR1 is KGHSH and CDR2 is LQKENI. Trimming removed 4 bases at V and 6 bases at J, with 9 bases between. For the CDR3, the DNA is TGTGCCAGCTCACAGGACTCGAATGGCTACACCTTC. Amino acids: CASSQDSNGYTF.

In this sample, this clone turned up a few times. This chain links TRBV19 with TRBJ2-7, with 10 bases identical to TRBD2. The CDR3 sequence is 16 residues long. The germline V gene encodes CDR1 LNHDA and CDR2 SQIVND (reference sequence). Trimming took 3 bases from V and 6 from J; bases not matched to a gene: 11. In nucleotides, the CDR3 is TGTGCCAGTAGTATGAGGGTGAGCGGGAGGGTAGGCGAGCAGTACTTC. This codes for CASSMRVSGRVGEQYF.

CDR3 DNA: TGCAGCGTTGTTACAGGGGCCCACGAGCAGTACTTC. Its translation: CSVVTGAHEQYF. The rearrangement joins TRBV29-1 to TRBJ2-7; 7 bases are a match to TRBD1. Germline CDR1 and CDR2: SQVTM and ANQGSEA. V trimming: 4 bases; J trimming: 5 bases; junction bases outside the gene matches: 5. The CDR3 consists of 12 residues.

The rearrangement links TRBV5-8 to TRBJ2-5; 7 nucleotides match TRBD1. V was clipped by 3 bases and J by 6 bases; unmatched bases: 11. CDR1 SGHTS and CDR2 YDEGEE come from the germline V gene. The CDR3 loop spans 15 amino acids. In DNA, the CDR3 is TGTGCCAGCAGCTCCACGGGACAGTTATCGCAGACCCAGTACTTC. Translation gives CASSSTGQLSQTQYF.